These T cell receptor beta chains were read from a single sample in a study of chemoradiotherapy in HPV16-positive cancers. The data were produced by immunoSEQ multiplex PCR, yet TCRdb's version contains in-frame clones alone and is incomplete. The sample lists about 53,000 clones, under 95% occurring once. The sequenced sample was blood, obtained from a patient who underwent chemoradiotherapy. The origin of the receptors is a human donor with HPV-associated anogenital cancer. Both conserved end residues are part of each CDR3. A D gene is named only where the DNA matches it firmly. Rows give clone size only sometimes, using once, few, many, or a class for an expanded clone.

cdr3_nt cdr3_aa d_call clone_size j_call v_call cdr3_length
TGTGCCAGCAGTTTACGGACTAGCAGTAGTGAGCAGTTCTTC CASSLRTSSSEQFF TRBD2 . TRBJ2-1 TRBV6-5 14
TGCGCCAGCAGCTTGGCCTCTTACGGAAACACCATATATTTT CASSLASYGNTIYF . . TRBJ1-3 TRBV5-1 14
TGTGCCAGCATGCGGGGAAACTATAATTCACCCCTCCACTTT CASMRGNYNSPLHF . . TRBJ1-6 TRBV6-1 14
TGTGCCAGCAGCTTAATGGGAGGCACTGAAGCTTTCTTT CASSLMGGTEAFF . . TRBJ1-1 TRBV7-3 13
TGTGCCAGCAGCTCTAGCGGGGGTCCCTACAATGAGCAGTTCTTC CASSSSGGPYNEQFF TRBD2 . TRBJ2-1 TRBV7-6 15
TGTGCCAGCAGTCACGGCTCTGGGGCCAACGTCCTGACTTTC CASSHGSGANVLTF . . TRBJ2-6 TRBV7-3 14
TGCAGCGCATCCTCTGGCGGAGGAAACACCATATATTTT CSASSGGGNTIYF . . TRBJ1-3 TRBV29-1 13
TGTGCCAGCAGCCCAGGGGGGTTACAAGAGACCCAGTACTTC CASSPGGLQETQYF . . TRBJ2-5 TRBV6-1 14
TGTGCCAGCAGCCTTAAGGGAGGGGTCTATGGCTACACCTTC CASSLKGGVYGYTF . . TRBJ1-2 TRBV5-6 14
TGCGCCAGCAGTGTCGGACAGGGACTATCCTACGAGCAGTACTTC CASSVGQGLSYEQYF . once TRBJ2-7 TRBV5-1 15
TGCGCCAGCAGCTTCGACACCGGACTGAACACTGAAGCTTTCTTT CASSFDTGLNTEAFF . . TRBJ1-1 TRBV5-1 15
TGTGCCAGCTCACCACCAGGGAGGACTGAAGCTTTCTTT CASSPPGRTEAFF . . TRBJ1-1 TRBV18 13
TGTGCCAGCAATGAACAGCAAGAGACCCAGTACTTC CASNEQQETQYF . . TRBJ2-5 TRBV28 12
TGTGCCAGCAGCTTAGGGACAGGGGGCTACTATGGCTACACCTTC CASSLGTGGYYGYTF TRBD1 . TRBJ1-2 TRBV7-6 15
TGCGCCAGCAGCCAAGATAAAGGGCAGGGGCAAGCTTTCTTT CASSQDKGQGQAFF . . TRBJ1-1 TRBV4-3 14
TGTGCCTGGAGTTTTCCTGGGAGGGATGGCTACACCTTC CAWSFPGRDGYTF . . TRBJ1-2 TRBV30 13
TGTGCCAGCAGCTTAGCAAAAGTTGAGTGGGGTAGGCAGTTCTTC CASSLAKVEWGRQFF . . TRBJ2-1 TRBV7-8 15
TGTGCCAGTAATAGCGGGGGAACTGAAGCTTTCTTT CASNSGGTEAFF . . TRBJ1-1 TRBV19 12
TGTGCCAGTAGTATAGGACAGGGAGACGAGCAGTACTTC CASSIGQGDEQYF TRBD1 . TRBJ2-7 TRBV19 13
TGTGCCAGCAGCTTCCCGGGTCACACTGAAGCTTTCTTT CASSFPGHTEAFF . . TRBJ1-1 TRBV5-6 13
TGCGCCAGCAGCCAGGACCCCCTGGGGACCGATACGCAGTATTTT CASSQDPLGTDTQYF . . TRBJ2-3 TRBV4-1 15
TGTGCCAGCAGCTTAGCAGGTCGCTATCAGCCCCAGCATTTT CASSLAGRYQPQHF . once TRBJ1-5 TRBV7-8 14
TGTGCCATCAGTGATCCTAGGACAGCCAACTACGAGCAGTACTTC CAISDPRTANYEQYF . . TRBJ2-7 TRBV10-3 15
TGTGCCAGCAAAGGACAGGCACTCGGCACCATATATTTT CASKGQALGTIYF TRBD1 . TRBJ1-3 TRBV6-5 13
TGCGCCAGCAGCCAAGATGGTACCAGCTACGAGCAGTACTTC CASSQDGTSYEQYF . . TRBJ2-7 TRBV4-1 14
TGCAGCGTCGGAGATCGACGGTATGGCTACACCTTC CSVGDRRYGYTF . . TRBJ1-2 TRBV29-1 12